These 17 T cell receptor beta chains share one sample of origin, sequenced in a study of CD8 T cells in ankylosing spondylitis (dated 2017 in TCRdb). Preparation of the library involved 5' RACE. The instrument was an Illumina HiSeq 2500. TCRdb reworked the public reads: Q25 trimming with fastp, MiXCR clone assembly, productive beta chains retained. Here each entry gathers all rows of one CDR3 protein and keeps the most common genes and DNA. This sample lists more than 600,000 distinct CDR3 sequences; 19% were detected once. The ten largest clones capture around 19% of the sample. Antigen specificity for these receptors is unknown. Here is what the overall study found, with its caveats: A TCR beta motif made up of roughly eight highly homologous amino acid variants appeared to be characteristic of blood from ankylosing spondylitis patients.

What was sequenced was blood, either unsorted or a sorted T cell fraction (not recorded which). The receptors stem from a male donor with ankylosing spondylitis.

This clonotype was counted between two and nine times. The chain recombines TRBV29-1 with TRBJ1-1, with D hard to call. Trimming took 5 bases from V and 2 from J, leaving 12 bases between them. CDR3 length: 13 amino acids. Germline lookup yields CDR1 SQVTM and CDR2 ANQGSEA. CDR3 nucleotide sequence: TGCAGCGTTCGTGCGGCCTTAAACACTGAAGCTTTCTTT. Protein product: CSVRAALNTEAFF.

CDR3 DNA sequence: TGTGCCAGCAGTCCAGGACAGGGATCGCAGCCCCAGCATTTT. It specifies CASSPGQGSQPQHF. This chain connects TRBV12-3 or TRBV12-4 to TRBJ1-5, with TRBD1 matching 8 bases. V dropped 5 bases and J dropped 7; count of bases not matched to a gene: 7. The CDR3 extends over 14 amino acids.

The chain combines TRBV15 with TRBJ1-6, with a weak D call TRBD1 (5 bases). With 3 bases removed from V and 11 bases from J, the gap between germline ends came to 17 bases. The CDR3 totals 15 residues. The germline V gene encodes CDR1 LNHNV and CDR2 YYDKDF (reference sequence). The CDR3 sequence: CATSSFGATGPPLHF. The CDR3 nucleotides read TGTGCCACCAGCAGTTTCGGGGCAACTGGACCACCCCTCCACTTT.

The V and J genes are TRBV15 and TRBJ2-3, with D maybe TRBD2 (6 bases). Per the germline V gene, CDR1 is LNHNV and CDR2 is YYDKDF (reference sequence). Trimming took 8 bases from V and 5 from J, leaving 14 bases between them. This CDR3 has 13 amino acids. The CDR3 loop reads CATQHPGGDTQYF. As DNA, the CDR3 is TGTGCCACCCAACACCCCGGGGGAGATACGCAGTATTTT.

Here the CDR3 DNA reads TGCGCCAGCAGCTTAACGACCCCGAGCTACGAGCAGTACTTC. It specifies CASSLTTPSYEQYF. This chain links TRBV5-1 with TRBJ2-7; no clear D gene. Per the germline V gene, CDR1 is SGHRS and CDR2 is YFSETQ. The CDR3 has 14 amino acids. V shed 2 bases and J shed 3 bases, with 12 bases lying between them.

A few counts support this clonotype. V and J are TRBV29-1 and TRBJ2-2, with 9 positions matching TRBD1. The CDR3 extends over 16 amino acids. From germline, CDR1 is SQVTM and CDR2 ANQGSEA. Germline trimming cut 0 bases from V and 3 bases from J; bases unmatched to any gene: 5. DNA of the CDR3: TGCAGCGTTGAAGAGGGACAGGGAGGGGACACCGGGGAGCTGTTTTTT. Translated, it gives CSVEEGQGGDTGELFF.

This sequence joins TRBV4-2 and TRBJ2-3, with 16 bases fitting TRBD2. V shed 1 base and J 5 bases; nucleotides not matched to a gene: 12. The germline V gene encodes CDR1 LGHNA and CDR2 YNFKEQ. The CDR3 runs 20 residues. The CDR3 loop reads CASSQVRPGLAGGLRDTQYF. DNA of the CDR3: TGTGCCAGCAGCCAAGTCCGCCCGGGACTAGCGGGGGGGCTGAGAGATACGCAGTATTTT.

This clonotype occurred a few times. This chain connects TRBV9 to TRBJ1-4; 9 bases are shared with TRBD1. Germline assignment: CDR1 SGDLS and CDR2 YYNGEE. The length of the CDR3 is 16 residues. The J segment lost 3 bases and the V segment lost 0 bases, leaving 3 bases of the junction unmatched. CDR3 in amino acids: CASSVDRGLSNEKLFF. The CDR3 DNA reads TGTGCCAGCAGCGTAGACAGGGGGCTTTCTAATGAAAAACTGTTTTTT. The full variable domain, completed using reference TRBV9 and TRBJ1-4, is DSGVTQTPKHLITATGQRVTLRCSPRSGDLSVYWYQQSLDQGLQFLIQYYNGEERAKGNILERFSAQQFPDLHSELNLSSLELGDSALYFCASSVDRGLSNEKLFFGSGTQLSVL.

The gene calls are TRBV20-1 and TRBJ2-1; 10 bases align to TRBD2. Germline trimming cut 3 bases from V and 6 bases from J; bases unmatched to any gene: 8. CDR3 length: 15 residues. The germline V gene encodes CDR1 DFQATT and CDR2 SNEGSKA (reference sequence). CDR3 in amino acids: CSASDLAGALNEQFF. CDR3 nucleotides: TGCAGTGCTAGCGACCTAGCGGGAGCTCTCAATGAGCAGTTCTTC.

V and J are TRBV20-1 and TRBJ2-4; D is ambiguous. The ends were cut back, 6 bases at V and 5 bases at J, with 14 bases in the middle. The CDR3 extends over 13 amino acids. Germline V gene data show CDR1 as DFQATT and CDR2 as SNEGSKA (reference sequence). The CDR3 reads CSALVSPENIQYF. CDR3 nucleotides: TGCAGTGCGCTGGTGTCGCCGGAAAACATTCAGTACTTC.

This clonotype was counted a few times. V and J are TRBV29-1 and TRBJ2-3, with 9 bases identical to TRBD2. The CDR3 runs to 14 residues. The ends lost 1 base at V and 6 bases at J; junction bases unmatched: 5. CDR1 SQVTM and CDR2 ANQGSEA come from the germline V gene. The chain's CDR3 is CSVEGLAASDTQYF. CDR3 coding DNA: TGCAGCGTTGAAGGACTAGCGGCCTCTGATACGCAGTATTTT.

This chain's CDR3 is CASSLGVGISYEQYF. In DNA form, the CDR3 reads TGTGCCAGCAGTTTGGGTGTAGGGATATCCTACGAGCAGTACTTC. V gene TRBV12-3 or TRBV12-4 combines with J gene TRBJ2-7; D remains unclear. The CDR3 spans 15 residues. V lost 3 bases, J lost 1 base, and 13 bases lay in between.

This clonotype was detected only a few times. The chain combines TRBV7-9 with TRBJ1-6, with D maybe TRBD1 (5 bases). With 5 bases removed from V and 7 bases from J, the gap between germline ends came to 21 bases. There are 17 residues in the CDR3. The germline gives CDR1 SEHNR, CDR2 FQNEAQ (reference sequence). The CDR3 DNA reads TGTGCCAGCAGCGAGGGACCCCTGGCAGGGATCAATTCACCCCTCCACTTT. As protein: CASSEGPLAGINSPLHF.

V usage is TRBV15 and J usage is TRBJ2-7; weak D call: TRBD1 (5 bases). V was pared by 3 bases and J by 3 bases, with 18 bases between. The CDR3 loop spans 16 amino acids. Germline CDR1 is LNHNV and CDR2 is YYDKDF (reference sequence). The CDR3 is CATSSPIMTENYEQYF. Written as DNA, the CDR3 is TGTGCCACCAGCAGTCCCATTATGACAGAGAACTACGAGCAGTACTTC.

The chain recombines TRBV11-3 with TRBJ2-1, with TRBD2 matching 10 bases. Germline V gene sequence: CDR1 SGHNT, CDR2 YENEEA. The CDR3 extends over 14 amino acids. Germline trimming cut 5 bases from V and 8 bases from J; bases unmatched to any gene: 6. CDR3 nucleotide sequence: TGTGCCAGCAGCCCTAGCGGGAGCTTCTATGAGCAGTTCTTC. It translates to CASSPSGSFYEQFF.

The chain joins TRBV20-1 to TRBJ2-1; TRBD2 is a possible D gene (5 bases). The CDR3 extends over 15 amino acids. From germline, CDR1 is DFQATT and CDR2 SNEGSKA (reference sequence). V lost 0 bases to trimming and J lost 5 bases, with 14 bases between them. This CDR3 reads CSARDPGSGDNEQFF. CDR3 DNA sequence: TGCAGTGCTAGAGATCCGGGATCCGGGGACAATGAGCAGTTCTTC.

This clonotype was seen only a few times. The chain recombines TRBV7-8 with TRBJ2-1; 9 nucleotides align to TRBD2. This CDR3 is built from 17 residues. V lost 3 bases, J lost 3 bases, and 9 bases stayed unmatched. The V gene's germline CDR1 is SGHVS and CDR2 FQNEAQ. CDR3 sequence reads: CASSFRTSVEYYNEQFF. The CDR3 nucleotides are TGTGCCAGCAGCTTCAGGACTAGCGTAGAGTACTACAATGAGCAGTTCTTC. Using reference TRBV7-8 and TRBJ2-1 for the parts outside the CDR3, the full variable domain is GAGVSQSPRYKVAKRGQDVALRCDPISGHVSLFWYQQALGQGPEFLTYFQNEAQLDKSGLPSDRFFAERPEGSVSTLKIQRTQQEDSAVYLCASSFRTSVEYYNEQFFGPGTRLTVL.